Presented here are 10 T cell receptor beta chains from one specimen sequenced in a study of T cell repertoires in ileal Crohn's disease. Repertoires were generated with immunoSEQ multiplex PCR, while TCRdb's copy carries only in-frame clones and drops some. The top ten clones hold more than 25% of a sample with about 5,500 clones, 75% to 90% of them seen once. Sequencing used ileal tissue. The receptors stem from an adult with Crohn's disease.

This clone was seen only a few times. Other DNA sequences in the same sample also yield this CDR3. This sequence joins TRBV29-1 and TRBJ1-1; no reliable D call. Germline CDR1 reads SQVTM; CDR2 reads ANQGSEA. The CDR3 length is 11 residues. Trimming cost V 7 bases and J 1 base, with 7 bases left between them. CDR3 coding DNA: TGCAGCGCACAGCAGAACACTGAAGCTTTCTTT. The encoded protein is CSAQQNTEAFF.

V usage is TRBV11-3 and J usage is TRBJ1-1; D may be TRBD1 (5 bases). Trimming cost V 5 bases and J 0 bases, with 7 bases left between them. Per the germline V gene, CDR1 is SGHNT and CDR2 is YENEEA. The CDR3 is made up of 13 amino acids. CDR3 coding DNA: TGTGCCAGCAGCCAAGGGGTGAACACTGAAGCTTTCTTT. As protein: CASSQGVNTEAFF.

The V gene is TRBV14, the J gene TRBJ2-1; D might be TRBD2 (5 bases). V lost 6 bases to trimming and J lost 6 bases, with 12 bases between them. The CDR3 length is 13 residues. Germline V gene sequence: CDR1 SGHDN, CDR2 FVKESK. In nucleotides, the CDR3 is TGTGCCAGCAGTCTAAACAGCGGCAATGAGCAGTTCTTC. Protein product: CASSLNSGNEQFF.

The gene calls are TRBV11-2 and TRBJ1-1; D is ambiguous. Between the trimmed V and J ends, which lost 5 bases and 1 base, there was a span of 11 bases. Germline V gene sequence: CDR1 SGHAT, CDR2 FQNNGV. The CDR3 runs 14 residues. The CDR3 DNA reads TGTGCCAGCAGCCCCGGGAATGCGAACACTGAAGCTTTCTTT. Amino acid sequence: CASSPGNANTEAFF.

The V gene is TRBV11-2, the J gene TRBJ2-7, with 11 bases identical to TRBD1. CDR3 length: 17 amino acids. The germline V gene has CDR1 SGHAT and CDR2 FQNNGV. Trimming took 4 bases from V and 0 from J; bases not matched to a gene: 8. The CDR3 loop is CASSYGTGGDSSYEQYF. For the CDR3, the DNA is TGTGCCAGCAGCTATGGGACAGGGGGTGACTCCTCCTACGAGCAGTACTTC. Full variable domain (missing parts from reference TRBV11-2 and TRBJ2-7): EAGVAQSPRYKIIEKRQSVAFWCNPISGHATLYWYQQILGQGPKLLIQFQNNGVVDDSQLPKDRFSAERLKGVDSTLKIQPAKLEDSAVYLCASSYGTGGDSSYEQYFGPGTRLTVT.

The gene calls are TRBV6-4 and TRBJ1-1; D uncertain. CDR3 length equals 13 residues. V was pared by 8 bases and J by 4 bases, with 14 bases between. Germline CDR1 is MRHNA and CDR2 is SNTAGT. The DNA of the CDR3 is TGTGCCAGCCGGAGCCGAACGGGCACTGAAGCTTTCTTT. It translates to CASRSRTGTEAFF.

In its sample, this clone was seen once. The CDR3 loop reads CASKKPWDRGSSYNSPLHF. The CDR3 bases are TGTGCCAGCAAAAAACCTTGGGACAGGGGGAGCTCCTATAATTCACCCCTCCACTTT. The rearrangement uses TRBV6-8 and TRBJ1-6; 11 nucleotides align to TRBD1. This CDR3 comprises 19 residues. Germline V gene sequence: CDR1 MNHGY, CDR2 SAAAGT. The J segment lost 0 bases and the V segment lost 7 bases, leaving 11 bases of the junction unmatched.

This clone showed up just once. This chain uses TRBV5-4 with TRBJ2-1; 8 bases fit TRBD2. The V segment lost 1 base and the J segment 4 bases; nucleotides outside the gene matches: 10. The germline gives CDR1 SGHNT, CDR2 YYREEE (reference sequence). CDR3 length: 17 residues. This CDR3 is CASSLFAGGSGYNEQFF. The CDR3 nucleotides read TGTGCCAGCAGCTTGTTCGCGGGAGGTTCCGGATACAATGAGCAGTTCTTC.

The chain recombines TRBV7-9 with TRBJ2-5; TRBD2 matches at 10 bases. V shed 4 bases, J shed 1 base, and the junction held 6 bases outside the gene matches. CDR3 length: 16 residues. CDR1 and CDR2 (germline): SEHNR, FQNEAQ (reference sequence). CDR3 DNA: TGTGCCAGCAGCTCCTGGACTAGCGGAGCCCAAGAGACCCAGTACTTC. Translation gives CASSSWTSGAQETQYF. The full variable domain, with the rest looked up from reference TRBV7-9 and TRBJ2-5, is DTGVSQNPRHKITKRGQNVTFRCDPISEHNRLYWYRQTLGQGPEFLTYFQNEAQLEKSRLLSDRFSAERPKGSFSTLEIQRTEQGDSAMYLCASSSWTSGAQETQYFGPGTRLLVL.

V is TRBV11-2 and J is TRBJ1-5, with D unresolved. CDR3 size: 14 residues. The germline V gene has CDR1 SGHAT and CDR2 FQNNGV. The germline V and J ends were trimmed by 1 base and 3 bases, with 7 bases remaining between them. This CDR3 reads CASSLGRLNQPQHF. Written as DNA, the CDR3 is TGTGCCAGCAGCTTAGGGCGGCTCAATCAGCCCCAGCATTTT.